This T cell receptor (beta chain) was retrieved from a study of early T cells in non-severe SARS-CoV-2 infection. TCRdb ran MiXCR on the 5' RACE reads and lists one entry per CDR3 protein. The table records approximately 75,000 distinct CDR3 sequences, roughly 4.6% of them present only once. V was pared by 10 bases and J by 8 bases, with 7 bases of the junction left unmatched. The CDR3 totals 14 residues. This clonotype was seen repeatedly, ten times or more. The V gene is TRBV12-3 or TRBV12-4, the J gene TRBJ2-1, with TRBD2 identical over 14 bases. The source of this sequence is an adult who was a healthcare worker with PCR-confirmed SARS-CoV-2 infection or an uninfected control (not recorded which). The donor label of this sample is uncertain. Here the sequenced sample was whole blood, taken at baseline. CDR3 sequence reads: CATSPGLAGDEQFF. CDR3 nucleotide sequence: TGTGCCACCTCCCCGGGACTAGCGGGGGATGAGCAGTTCTTC.